This T cell receptor (beta chain) was identified during a study of OX40 agonist ivuxolimab in advanced cancers. Turning to the study itself: Enrolled patients in dose escalation had cancers that were hepatocellular carcinoma, melanoma, renal cell or head and neck cancer. The mean age was around 56 years, ranging from about 23 to 79, with roughly four fifths of participants male. The study, taken as a whole, reports: A proportion of nonresponders additionally exhibited low normalized T-cell clonal expansion. With doses of 0.1 to 3.0 mg/kg, CD4+ and CD8+ blood T cells had undergone clonal expansion by week 6.

As for this clone: Antigen specificity is unknown.

Germline V CDR1 and CDR2: SGHVS, FNYEAQ. This CDR3 contains 15 residues. Trimming at V came to 6 bases and at J to 7 bases, leaving 9 bases not matched to a gene. The method was immunoSEQ multiplex PCR; TCRdb's version includes in-frame clones alone and lacks a portion of them. In the table there are approximately 17,000 clones, 80% to 85% of which are singletons. J is TRBJ2-2 and V is TRBV7-6; 9 positions agree with TRBD1. The clonotype was recovered from an adult with an advanced solid tumor such as melanoma, head and neck, liver or kidney cancer. Material: CD4+ or CD8+ T cells sorted from blood, obtained in a trial of the OX40 agonist ivuxolimab. The CDR3 coding sequence is TGTGCCAGCAGTCACGCGGGACAGGGAGTCGGGGAGCTGTTTTTT. Translating it yields CASSHAGQGVGELFF.